This T cell receptor beta chain was found in a study of cytomegalovirus exposure and HLA in healthy donors. Primers for the PCR totalled 60 Vbeta and 13 Jbeta. The protocol was immunoSEQ multiplex PCR, while the TCRdb copy is restricted to in-frame clones and leaves out a portion. Of more than 150,000 clones listed, approximately 81% were seen once; the top ten hold about 2.3%. The sequenced sample consisted of PBMCs. The TCR comes from a woman aged 25 to 39 in good health and CMV-seronegative.

In DNA form, the CDR3 reads TGTGCCAGTAGTATCGAGGGGGGGCCGGGCACTGAAGCTTTCTTT. Amino acids: CASSIEGGPGTEAFF. The chain is built from TRBV19 and TRBJ1-1, with D perhaps TRBD1 (6 bases). V gave up 3 bases and J gave up 4 bases, with 15 bases separating them. Looked up from germline, CDR1 is LNHDA and CDR2 is SQIVND (reference sequence). The CDR3 has 15 amino acids.